The present entry profiles one T cell receptor beta chain with its context. No antigen is known for it. No base quality values were provided; no much bigger clone lies one nucleotide off. Synthesis of TCR cDNA relied on 5'RACE template switching, a step that introduced a universal primer site along with unique molecular identifiers. Priming of cDNA synthesis was performed from both the TCR alpha and TCR beta constant segments. Two PCR steps were used to amplify libraries, with sample barcodes and sequencing adapters being added in the second step. Libraries were sequenced on Illumina HiSeq 2500 (2x100 bp) or NovaSeq (2x150 bp). The study's processing was this. MIGEC handled demultiplexing of reads and collapsing into UMI consensus sequences, while MiXCR performed V(D)J alignment. Vaccine-responding clonotypes were defined with edgeR using replicate PBMC samples, requiring FDR below 0.01 and a log2 fold change above 5 up to day 15. Bulk clonotypes were assigned CD4 or CD8 identity according to which sequenced CD4 or CD8 repertoire held them at higher abundance. The raw public data were reprocessed by TCRdb itself: fastp quality trimming at Q25, MiXCR clonotype calling, in-frame beta chains only. A single entry per CDR3 protein holds the most common genes and DNA from its merged rows. The V and J calls and clone size come from TCRdb's table, not from the authors' own analysis. The sample yields some 300,000 distinct CDR3 sequences; around 8.1% were counted once. The ten top clones hold roughly a sixth of the sample.

The sample's treatment or condition, from its label and the paper: live attenuated yellow fever vaccine strain. Two biological replicates of bulk PBMCs were collected at each blood-draw timepoint. A standard Ficoll-Paque protocol was used to isolate PBMCs from peripheral blood. TriZol was used to extract RNA from bulk PBMCs, from CD4 and CD8 fractions, and from dextramer-positive and dextramer-negative fractions. Inclusive of the bounding cysteine and phenylalanine, the CDR3 is 15 residues long. The only DNA kept is the CDR3, 45 bases in frame from the first base. Trimming costs V 3 bases and J 3 bases, and their ends lie 15 bases apart. CDR1 and CDR2 were assigned from the germline V gene as SGHRS and YFSETQ. The data are from a study of T cells after yellow fever vaccination (dated by TCRdb to the late 2010s). With regard to the full study: The SMART-Seq v4 Ultra Low Input RNA kit was used to prepare libraries from fractions with low cell numbers. To follow T-cell clones before and after primary and booster YFV17D yellow fever vaccination, bulk TCR alpha and beta repertoires were sequenced over time. Two healthy male donors made up the cohort, one aged 18 to 29 years and the other aged 30 to 39 years. Blood was drawn at multiple timepoints before and after primary and secondary immunization, with bulk PBMC replicates and cell subsets isolated.

Study-wide conclusions, independent of this receptor: Because the study included only a couple of donors, the extent to which the findings can be generalized is limited. Compared with the primary T-cell response, the secondary T-cell response was weaker but faster, peaking on day 5 rather than day 15. A small share of clonotypes occurred in both CD4 and CD8 compartments, likely arising from convergent recombination. Computational filtering was needed because FACS-sorted repertoires could contain abundant contaminating clonotypes from the bulk population. Most clones expanded after primary vaccination were re-detected after the booster (around 96% of CD4 and more than 70% of CD8), suggesting broad memory maintenance.

The input for sequencing was PBMCs, taken roughly seven weeks after the first yellow fever vaccination. This clonotype originated in a man aged 18-30 years who received the YFV17D yellow fever vaccine. The chain joins TRBV5-1 to TRBJ1-2; the D gene cannot be named for sure. For the CDR3, the sequence is CASSSLLGMDYGYTF. DNA sequence: TGCGCCAGCAGCTCCCTTTTGGGGATGGACTATGGCTACACCTTC.